These T cell receptor beta chains were read from a single sample in a study of blood T cell dynamics during melanoma immunotherapy. Produced via immunoSEQ multiplex PCR; TCRdb's table is partial and in-frame only. The sample lists about 11,000 clones, around nine tenths occurring once. Sequenced here: blood, sampled from a patient treated with checkpoint blockade. The receptors shown here come from a human donor with melanoma. Both conserved end residues are part of each CDR3. The D gene is left open where the match is weak. Clone size is stated in some rows and not others, as once, few, many or a class when expanded.

d_call,j_call,clone_size,v_call,cdr3_aa,cdr3_nt
.,TRBJ2-5,.,TRBV30,CAWSVRGTQYF,TGTGCCTGGAGTGTACGGGGGACCCAGTACTTC
TRBD1,TRBJ1-1,.,TRBV6-5,CASTQRDSTEAFF,TGTGCCAGCACCCAGAGGGACAGCACTGAAGCTTTCTTT
TRBD1,TRBJ1-1,.,TRBV6-5,CASSYLLHQGDTEAFF,TGTGCCAGCAGTTACTTACTCCACCAGGGGGACACTGAAGCTTTCTTT
TRBD1,TRBJ1-2,.,TRBV6-4,CASSVRTGGALDYGYTF,TGTGCCAGCAGTGTCCGGACAGGGGGCGCGTTGGACTATGGCTACACCTTC
TRBD2,TRBJ2-7,.,TRBV5-1,CASSGGGSSYEQYF,TGCGCCAGCAGCGGCGGGGGAAGCTCCTACGAGCAGTACTTC
.,TRBJ1-5,few,TRBV10-2,CASRGGRQSNQPQHF,TGCGCCAGCAGAGGGGGTCGACAGAGCAATCAGCCCCAGCATTTT
.,TRBJ1-5,few,TRBV4-3,CASSQDNGGNQPQHF,TGCGCCAGCAGCCAAGATAACGGGGGCAATCAGCCCCAGCATTTT
.,TRBJ1-5,.,TRBV7-9,CASSIDLIQPQHF,TGTGCCAGCAGCATCGATTTGATTCAGCCCCAGCATTTT
.,TRBJ1-2,.,TRBV5-1,CASRYSDSTNYGYTF,TGCGCCAGCAGATACTCGGACAGTACTAACTATGGCTACACCTTC
.,TRBJ2-7,.,TRBV7-6,CASSRARAEQYF,TGTGCCAGCAGTCGGGCCCGGGCCGAGCAGTACTTC
TRBD2,TRBJ2-1,.,TRBV7-6,CASSFTSGGREQFF,TGTGCCAGCAGCTTCACTAGCGGGGGTCGCGAGCAGTTCTTC
.,TRBJ1-5,.,TRBV19,CASTLQGSNQPQHF,TGTGCCAGTACCCTACAGGGTAGCAATCAGCCCCAGCATTTT
TRBD2,TRBJ2-7,.,TRBV11-2,CASSLDRAAGEYEQYF,TGTGCCAGCAGCTTAGATCGGGCAGCGGGAGAATACGAGCAGTACTTC
.,TRBJ2-2,.,TRBV7-2,CASSFDRTNTGELFF,TGTGCCAGCAGCTTCGACAGGACGAACACCGGGGAGCTGTTTTTT
.,TRBJ1-1,few,TRBV6-6,CASSYSLEGEMAFF,TGTGCCAGCAGTTACTCCCTGGAGGGGGAAATGGCTTTCTTT
.,TRBJ2-7,.,TRBV7-9,CASSSRSNYEQYF,TGTGCCAGCAGCTCCCGGAGTAATTACGAGCAGTACTTC
.,TRBJ2-2,once,TRBV6-1,CASSEWNTGELFF,TGTGCCAGCAGTGAATGGAACACCGGGGAGCTGTTTTTT
.,TRBJ1-5,.,TRBV5-1,CASSLAGNQPQHF,TGCGCCAGCAGCTTGGCCGGCAATCAGCCCCAGCATTTT
.,TRBJ1-1,.,TRBV6-6,CASSYQGTTEAFF,TGTGCCAGCAGTTACCAGGGGACCACTGAAGCTTTCTTT
TRBD1,TRBJ1-5,.,TRBV6-5,CASSRQGAKQPQHF,TGTGCCAGCAGCCGACAGGGGGCGAAGCAGCCCCAGCATTTT
.,TRBJ2-3,.,TRBV2,CASREGGGRTDTQYF,TGTGCCAGCAGAGAGGGGGGGGGACGCACAGATACGCAGTATTTT
.,TRBJ2-2,.,TRBV6-5,CASSYGNRANTGELFF,TGTGCCAGCAGTTATGGTAATCGGGCGAACACCGGGGAGCTGTTTTTT
.,TRBJ1-4,.,TRBV7-9,CASSPRDPTNEKLFF,TGTGCCAGCAGCCCCAGGGATCCAACTAATGAAAAACTGTTTTTT
.,TRBJ1-6,once,TRBV6-6,CASSERISSGSPLHF,TGTGCCAGCAGCGAGCGTATATCTAGCGGGAGTCCCCTCCACTTT
TRBD1,TRBJ2-1,.,TRBV5-4,CASSFAVLRDRGGNEQFF,TGTGCCAGCAGCTTTGCGGTCCTTAGGGACAGGGGAGGCAATGAGCAGTTCTTC
.,TRBJ1-6,.,TRBV6-6,CASSPPSTIVSSLHF,TGTGCCAGCAGTCCTCCCTCGACAATCGTCAGCTCCCTCCACTTT
TRBD1,TRBJ1-5,.,TRBV15,CATYGQDNQPQHF,TGTGCCACCTACGGACAGGACAATCAGCCCCAGCATTTT
.,TRBJ1-1,.,TRBV10-3,CAISEGLNTEAFF,TGTGCCATCAGTGAAGGCCTGAACACTGAAGCTTTCTTT
.,TRBJ1-4,.,TRBV19,CASSIDLRDGNEKLFF,TGTGCCAGTAGTATAGACCTCCGGGACGGTAATGAAAAACTGTTTTTT
.,TRBJ2-1,few,TRBV4-3,CASSQDKETYNEQFF,TGCGCCAGCAGCCAAGATAAGGAGACTTACAATGAGCAGTTCTTC
.,TRBJ2-5,.,TRBV18,CASSPYTTQETQYF,TGTGCCAGCTCACCTTACACAACCCAAGAGACCCAGTACTTC
TRBD2,TRBJ2-1,.,TRBV11-3,CASSYSGGAYNEQFF,TGTGCCAGCAGTTATAGCGGGGGGGCCTACAATGAGCAGTTCTTC
TRBD2,TRBJ2-4,.,TRBV7-9,CASSLFGGRDIQYF,TGTGCCAGCAGCTTATTTGGAGGGAGGGACATTCAGTACTTC
.,TRBJ1-3,.,TRBV9,CASSVGGVGNTIYF,TGTGCCAGCAGCGTGGGGGGCGTCGGAAACACCATATATTTT
TRBD1,TRBJ1-2,.,TRBV4-2,CASSQAGGGRDYGYTF,TGTGCCAGCAGCCAAGCAGGGGGGGGGAGGGACTATGGCTACACCTTC
.,TRBJ1-2,.,TRBV29-1,CSAGYGEPGGGYTF,TGCAGCGCTGGATACGGGGAGCCTGGTGGTGGCTACACCTTC
TRBD1,TRBJ1-2,few,TRBV5-4,CASSATGYYTF,TGTGCCAGCAGCGCGACAGGGTACTACACCTTC
TRBD1,TRBJ1-5,.,TRBV2,CASSAKGADNQPQHF,TGTGCCAGCAGTGCGAAGGGGGCGGACAATCAGCCCCAGCATTTT
TRBD2,TRBJ2-1,.,TRBV13,CASSLVASGGWYEQFF,TGTGCCAGCAGCTTAGTCGCTAGCGGGGGGTGGTATGAGCAGTTCTTC
.,TRBJ2-5,.,TRBV7-2,CASSLYDRFQETQYF,TGTGCCAGCAGCTTATACGACAGGTTCCAAGAGACCCAGTACTTC
.,TRBJ1-5,.,TRBV30,CAWSVRGSDQPQHF,TGTGCCTGGAGTGTACGGGGTAGTGATCAGCCCCAGCATTTT
TRBD2,TRBJ2-5,.,TRBV5-1,CASTKLAGQETQYF,TGCGCCAGCACCAAACTAGCGGGCCAAGAGACCCAGTACTTC
.,TRBJ1-2,.,TRBV19,CASKKVEVGYTF,TGTGCCAGTAAGAAGGTAGAGGTTGGCTACACCTTC
.,TRBJ1-4,.,TRBV27,CASSPYRASNEKLFF,TGTGCCAGCAGTCCCTACAGGGCTTCTAATGAAAAACTGTTTTTT
TRBD1,TRBJ1-1,.,TRBV4-3,CASSLHTGVNTEAFF,TGCGCCAGCAGCCTACATACAGGGGTCAACACTGAAGCTTTCTTT
TRBD2,TRBJ2-4,.,TRBV18,CASSPPTSGGPLAKNIQYF,TGTGCCAGCTCACCGCCGACTAGCGGGGGCCCCCTAGCCAAAAACATTCAGTACTTC
.,TRBJ1-6,.,TRBV11-2,CASSLALGSPLHF,TGTGCCAGCAGCTTAGCTCTCGGGTCACCCCTCCACTTT
.,TRBJ1-2,.,TRBV18,CASSPSTGNYAGDYGYTF,TGTGCCAGCTCACCGAGTACAGGGAATTACGCCGGTGACTATGGCTACACCTTC
TRBD1,TRBJ2-7,.,TRBV25-1,CASSPITRGSKYEQYF,TGTGCCAGCAGTCCCATCACCAGGGGGAGTAAGTACGAGCAGTACTTC
TRBD2,TRBJ2-3,.,TRBV5-1,CASSTPLTSGADTQYF,TGCGCCAGCAGCACCCCTTTGACTAGCGGGGCAGATACGCAGTATTTT
.,TRBJ1-4,few,TRBV19,CASSIMTSEKLFF,TGTGCCAGTAGTATCATGACCTCCGAAAAACTGTTTTTT
.,TRBJ2-5,.,TRBV9,CASSAGGPEQETQYF,TGTGCCAGCAGCGCGGGGGGCCCAGAACAAGAGACCCAGTACTTC
.,TRBJ2-5,.,TRBV30,CAWSVGGAEETQYF,TGTGCCTGGAGTGTGGGGGGGGCGGAGGAGACCCAGTACTTC
TRBD2,TRBJ2-1,.,TRBV11-3,CASSLGTTYNEQFF,TGTGCCAGCAGCTTGGGGACTACCTACAATGAGCAGTTCTTC
.,TRBJ2-6,.,TRBV30,CAWGLERQSRANVLTF,TGTGCCTGGGGGCTAGAGCGTCAAAGTCGGGCCAACGTCCTGACTTTC
.,TRBJ1-3,once,TRBV7-9,CASGSGNTIYF,TGCGCCAGCGGGTCTGGAAACACCATATATTTT
.,TRBJ2-6,.,TRBV19,CASSAYRDGSSGANVLTF,TGTGCCAGTAGTGCCTACAGGGACGGGAGCTCTGGGGCCAACGTCCTGACTTTC
.,TRBJ2-5,.,TRBV18,CASSPPVGFQETQYF,TGTGCCAGCTCACCACCGGTAGGCTTTCAAGAGACCCAGTACTTC
.,TRBJ2-5,.,TRBV4-2,CASSPRGIQETQYF,TGTGCCAGCAGCCCCCGGGGGATACAAGAGACCCAGTACTTC
TRBD1,TRBJ1-2,.,TRBV7-9,CASSATQGAPGYTF,TGTGCCAGCAGCGCGACACAGGGGGCCCCTGGCTACACCTTC